This TCR beta chain was documented in a study of identical twins. Template switching added a universal primer site; cDNA carried unique molecular identifiers. In TCRdb, the 5' RACE reads were re-called with MiXCR into one record per CDR3 protein. Of 420,000 or so distinct CDR3 sequences listed, 18% are singletons. The V gene's germline CDR1 is DFQATT and CDR2 SNEGSKA (reference sequence). The germline V and J ends were trimmed by 7 bases and 4 bases, with 17 bases remaining between them. CDR3 length equals 14 residues. Study-wide findings and caveats: Out-of-frame TCR alpha sharing observed in monozygotic twins exceeded model estimates. The more abundant beta clonotypes in cord blood had fewer insertions, and memory repertoires did not show this. Researchers reported excess low generation probability among twin-shared out-of-frame alpha sequences.

The table lists this clonotype with many counts. Antigen specificity is unknown. The origin of this receptor is a middle-aged man in good health. Material for sequencing was naive T cells sorted from blood. The genes are TRBV20-1 and TRBJ2-1; D is perhaps TRBD2 (6 bases). CDR3 amino acids: CSGLGGAPYNEQFF. Here the CDR3 DNA reads TGCAGTGGATTGGGAGGAGCACCTTACAATGAGCAGTTCTTC.